Listed here is a single T cell receptor (beta chain). Its target antigen remains unknown. No qualities accompany the bases; no much larger clone lies one base away. The trial excluded patients who had a history of autoimmune disease or were on systemic immunosuppression. Peripheral blood for TCR sequencing was drawn from every dose cohort at baseline, at cycle 4 day 1 and at cycle 7 day 1. The samples were taken from a phase I, first-in-human, multicenter, open-label dose-escalation trial of ivuxolimab. Adults with locally advanced or metastatic melanoma, renal cell carcinoma, hepatocellular carcinoma or head and neck squamous cell carcinoma were enrolled in the trial. CD4+ and CD8+ T cells were sorted separately from peripheral blood before TCR sequencing. The sample comes from a study of OX40 agonist ivuxolimab in advanced cancers. Background for the entire study: Ivuxolimab was an agonistic, fully human IgG2 monoclonal antibody directed against OX40 (CD134), a costimulatory receptor. The purpose of peripheral TCRbeta sequencing was to test whether ivuxolimab changed TCR sequence diversity and led to clonal T-cell expansion. The monotherapy dose-escalation portion (N ≈ 52 patients) of the phase I ivuxolimab trial is reported in the paper. Intravenous ivuxolimab was administered to patients every 2 weeks at six dose levels: 0.01, 0.1, 0.3, 1.5, 3 and 10 mg/kg. Three dose-escalation patients achieved partial responses, one with hepatocellular carcinoma and two with cutaneous melanoma. Prior anti-PD-1, anti-PD-L1 or anti-CTLA-4 therapy was permitted, and approximately 39% of dose-escalation patients had received checkpoint inhibitors. In the dose-escalation cohort, around four fifths of patients were male, and the mean age was around 60 years with a range of about 20 to 90. Of the approximately 50 patients in dose escalation, about 20 had hepatocellular carcinoma, some 15 had melanoma, 9 had renal cell carcinoma and 9 had head and neck cancer.

Inclusive of the bounding cysteine and phenylalanine, the CDR3 is 13 residues long. Of all the DNA, just the CDR3 is kept, 39 bases in frame from base 1. CDR1 and CDR2 are drawn from the germline V gene: MNHNS, SASEGT. Between the V and J ends, shortened by 5 bases and 3 bases respectively, the junction contains 10 bases. Here is what the overall study found, with its caveats: After ivuxolimab, CD8+ T cells had more expanded clones than CD4+ T cells on average. Low levels of normalized T-cell clonal expansion were also seen in some patients who did not respond. In the 0.1-3.0 mg/kg groups, partial responders were among the patients with the lowest normalized peripheral clonal expansion, particularly in CD8+ T cells. At doses from 0.1 to 3.0 mg/kg, clonal expansion was seen in both CD4+ and CD8+ blood T cells between baseline and week 6. Which antigens the clonally expanded peripheral T cells were specific for was not determined.

Genomic DNA was isolated from the sorted cells so that the TCRbeta CDR3 region could be sequenced. The immunoSEQ Assay was used for sequencing of TCRbeta CDR3 regions. This immuneACCESS table, as held by TCRdb, lists in-frame sequences with V and J called but not all clones. Of the missing ones, under half trace to an unresolved V gene in checked studies; the others have no known cause. This sample is represented by tens of thousands of clones; more than 85% of them were singletons. The top ten clonotypes cover 11% of the sample. The source was CD4+ or CD8+ T cells sorted from blood, collected in a trial of the OX40 agonist ivuxolimab. The chain is encoded by TRBV6-1 joined to TRBJ1-2; no D segment can be confidently identified. The sequence derives from an adult with an advanced solid tumor such as melanoma, head and neck, liver or kidney cancer. Read as DNA, the sequence is TGTGCCAGCAGTTCGGACGGAGACTATGGCTACACCTTC. This yields the protein CASSSDGDYGYTF.